This is a list of T cell receptor beta chains from one sample in a study of T cells in localized non-small cell lung cancer. Assay: immunoSEQ multiplex PCR; the TCRdb copy retains only in-frame clones and omits some. The profile shows roughly 72,000 clones, approximately 87% of them singletons. Specimen: peripheral blood, collected before any cancer treatment. Receptors originate from a male donor aged 60 or over with stage III squamous cell lung carcinoma. Each CDR3 is given without its conserved first and last residue. The D gene is left open where the match is weak. Only some rows state a clone size, as once, few, many or a class for expanded clones.

TRBV4-2,.,TRBD2,TRBJ2-5,ASSQGGRTGLQETQY
TRBV5-5,few,.,TRBJ1-2,ASSLFRYGYT
TRBV4-3,.,TRBD2,TRBJ2-3,ASSQDVSSGGFTDTQY
TRBV2,.,TRBD2,TRBJ2-5,ASSEGRSGGETQY
TRBV5-1,.,TRBD2,TRBJ2-1,ASSLGGASGYNEQF
TRBV7-2,.,TRBD2,TRBJ2-1,ASRTASGGANEQF
TRBV30,.,TRBD1,TRBJ1-6,AWSETGGQNSPLH
TRBV7-2,.,.,TRBJ2-3,ASSLSAGTSTDTQY
TRBV7-2,.,TRBD2,TRBJ2-3,ASGPRGGATDTQY
TRBV19,.,.,TRBJ2-3,ASRRQVTDTQY
TRBV5-1,.,.,TRBJ2-2,ASSFGWGISANTGELF
TRBV7-2,.,TRBD2,TRBJ2-3,ASSLTGGAGTDTQY
TRBV6-6,.,TRBD1,TRBJ1-2,ASSYPGQGAGYT
TRBV2,.,TRBD2,TRBJ2-2,ASSPLAGGRGTGELF
TRBV15,.,.,TRBJ1-2,ATSRVDLRGYGYT
TRBV6-4,few,.,TRBJ1-6,ASSDSSRAPLH
TRBV11-2,.,TRBD1,TRBJ2-7,ASSLTRTGGFYEQY
TRBV5-4,.,TRBD2,TRBJ2-5,ASSSRLAGEQETQY
TRBV5-8,.,.,TRBJ1-1,ASSWGPVRLGAF
TRBV28,once,.,TRBJ1-1,ASSDGASEAF
TRBV18,.,.,TRBJ1-3,ASSPTGEGNTIY
TRBV7-8,.,.,TRBJ1-4,ASSLGGDGNEKLF